This is a list of T cell receptor beta chains from one sample in a study of siplizumab effects on memory and regulatory T cells. Profiled with immunoSEQ multiplex PCR; TCRdb holds only in-frame clones, not every one. The sample comprises about 85,000 clones, approximately 95% of which are singletons, and approximately 18% rests with the top ten. The sequenced sample was CD8+ T cells sorted from blood. The receptors stem from a human donor in good health. Each CDR3 is given with its conserved first and last residue. The order of the fields is D gene, J gene, V gene, clone size, CDR3 DNA, CDR3 protein. A D gene is named only where the DNA matches it firmly. The listing skips clone size in some rows; elsewhere it reads once, few, many or a size class.

D: -; J: TRBJ2-5; V: TRBV7-2; size: -; DNA: TGTGCCAGCAGCTTAGTAGAGGCCGGGGATCCGACCCAGTACTTC; CDR3: CASSLVEAGDPTQYF
D: -; J: TRBJ2-3; V: TRBV5-6; size: -; DNA: TGTGCCAGCAGCTTGAGTCCCAGGTACACAGATACGCAGTATTTT; CDR3: CASSLSPRYTDTQYF
D: -; J: TRBJ2-5; V: TRBV4-1; size: -; DNA: TGCGCCAGCAGCCAATTAGACTCCTTACAAGAGACCCAGTACTTC; CDR3: CASSQLDSLQETQYF
D: -; J: TRBJ2-7; V: TRBV23-1; size: -; DNA: TGCGCCAGCAGTCAATCGTCTTTGGAACTCCGAAACTCCTACGAGCAGTACTTC; CDR3: CASSQSSLELRNSYEQYF
D: -; J: TRBJ1-2; V: TRBV7-9; size: -; DNA: TGTGCCAGCAGCTTAGCGGTCCGGATCAGCCGGATAACCTTC; CDR3: CASSLAVRISRITF
D: -; J: TRBJ2-1; V: TRBV11-2; size: -; DNA: TGTGCCAGCAGCTTGGTAGCGACTAGCTCCTACAATGAGCAGTTCTTC; CDR3: CASSLVATSSYNEQFF
D: TRBD2; J: TRBJ2-3; V: TRBV29-1; size: -; DNA: TGCAGCGTTCCTTGGACTAGCGGGACAGATACGCAGTATTTT; CDR3: CSVPWTSGTDTQYF
D: TRBD2; J: TRBJ2-7; V: TRBV9; size: -; DNA: TGTGCCAGCAGCGTAGTGGCTAGCGGGGCGAGCTCCTACGAGCAGTACTTC; CDR3: CASSVVASGASSYEQYF
D: -; J: TRBJ2-2; V: TRBV5-1; size: -; DNA: TGCGCCAGCAGCTTGAACAGCGCGAACACCGGGGAGCTGTTTTTT; CDR3: CASSLNSANTGELFF
D: -; J: TRBJ1-1; V: TRBV5-5; size: many; DNA: TGTGCCAGCAGCTTAGGGTTGGAGGGTGAAGCTTTCTTT; CDR3: CASSLGLEGEAFF
D: TRBD1; J: TRBJ1-1; V: TRBV10-1; size: -; DNA: TGCGCCAGCAGTGAGTCGGGGACAGGGGGAACTGAAGCTTTCTTT; CDR3: CASSESGTGGTEAFF
D: -; J: TRBJ2-2; V: TRBV11-2; size: -; DNA: TGTGCCAGCAGCCGCCCGGGCCCAGCGGCCGGGGAGCTGTTTTTT; CDR3: CASSRPGPAAGELFF
D: TRBD2; J: TRBJ2-3; V: TRBV27; size: -; DNA: TGTGCCAGCAGTTTTATTCGGACTAGCGGAACAGATACGCAGTATTTT; CDR3: CASSFIRTSGTDTQYF
D: TRBD1; J: TRBJ1-1; V: TRBV10-3; size: -; DNA: TGTGCCATCAGGGCACAGACAGGGACTGAAGCTTTCTTT; CDR3: CAIRAQTGTEAFF
D: TRBD2; J: TRBJ2-3; V: TRBV9; size: -; DNA: TGTGCCAGCAGCGCGGAACCTAGCGGGAGCACAGATACGCAGTATTTT; CDR3: CASSAEPSGSTDTQYF
D: -; J: TRBJ1-1; V: TRBV7-8; size: -; DNA: TGTGCCAGCAGCGGCCGTGGTGCGACTGAAGCTTTCTTT; CDR3: CASSGRGATEAFF